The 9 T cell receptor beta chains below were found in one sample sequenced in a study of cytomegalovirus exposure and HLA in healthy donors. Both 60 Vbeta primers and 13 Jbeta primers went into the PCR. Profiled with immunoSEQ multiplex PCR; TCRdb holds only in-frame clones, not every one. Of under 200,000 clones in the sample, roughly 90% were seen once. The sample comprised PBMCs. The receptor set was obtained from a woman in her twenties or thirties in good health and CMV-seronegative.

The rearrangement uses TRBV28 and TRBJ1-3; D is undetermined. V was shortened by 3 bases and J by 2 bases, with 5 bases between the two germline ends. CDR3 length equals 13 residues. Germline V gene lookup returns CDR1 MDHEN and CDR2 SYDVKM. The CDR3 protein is CASSFQTGNTIYF. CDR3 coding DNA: TGTGCCAGCAGTTTCCAGACTGGAAACACCATATATTTT.

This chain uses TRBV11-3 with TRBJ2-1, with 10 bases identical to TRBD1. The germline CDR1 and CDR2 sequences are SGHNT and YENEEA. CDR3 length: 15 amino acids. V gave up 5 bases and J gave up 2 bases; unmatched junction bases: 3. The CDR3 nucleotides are TGTGCCAGCAGCCCAGACAGGGGGCCCTACAATGAGCAGTTCTTC. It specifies CASSPDRGPYNEQFF.

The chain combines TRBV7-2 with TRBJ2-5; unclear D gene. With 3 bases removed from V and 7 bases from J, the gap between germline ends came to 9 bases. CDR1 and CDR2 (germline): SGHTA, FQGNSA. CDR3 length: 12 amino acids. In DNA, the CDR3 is TGTGCCAGCAGCTTGGCCGTCCGGACCCAGTACTTC. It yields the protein CASSLAVRTQYF.

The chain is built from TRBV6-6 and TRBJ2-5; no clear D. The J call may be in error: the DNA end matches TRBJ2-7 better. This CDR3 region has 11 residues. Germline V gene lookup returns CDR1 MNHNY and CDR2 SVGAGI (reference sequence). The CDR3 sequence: CASSLSLEQYF. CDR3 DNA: TGTGCCAGCAGCCTTAGCCTCGAGCAGTACTTC.

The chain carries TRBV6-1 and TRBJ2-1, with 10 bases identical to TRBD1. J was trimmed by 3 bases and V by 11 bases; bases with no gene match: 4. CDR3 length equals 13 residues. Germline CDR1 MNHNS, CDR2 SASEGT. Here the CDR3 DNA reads TGTGCCGGGGGGGACAGGGGCTACAATGAGCAGTTCTTC. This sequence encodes CAGGDRGYNEQFF.

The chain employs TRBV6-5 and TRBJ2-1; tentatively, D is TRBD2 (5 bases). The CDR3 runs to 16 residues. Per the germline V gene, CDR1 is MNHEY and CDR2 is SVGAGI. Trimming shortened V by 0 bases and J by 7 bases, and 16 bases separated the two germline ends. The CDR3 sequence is CASSYSFSLGENEQFF. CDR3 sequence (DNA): TGTGCCAGCAGTTACTCGTTTTCCTTGGGAGAAAATGAGCAGTTCTTC.

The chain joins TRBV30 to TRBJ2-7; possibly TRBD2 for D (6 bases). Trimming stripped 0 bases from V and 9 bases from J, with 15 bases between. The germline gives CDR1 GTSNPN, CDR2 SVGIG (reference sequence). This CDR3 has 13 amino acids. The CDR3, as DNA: TGTGCCTGGAGTGTGGGCTCAGGGCGGGGGCAGTACTTC. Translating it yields CAWSVGSGRGQYF.

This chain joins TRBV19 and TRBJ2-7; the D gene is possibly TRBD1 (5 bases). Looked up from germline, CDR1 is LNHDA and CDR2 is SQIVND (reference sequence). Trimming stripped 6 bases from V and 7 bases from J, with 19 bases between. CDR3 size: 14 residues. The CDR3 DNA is TGTGCCAGTAGCCCTCAGGGTTTTGCGAGTGAGCAGTACTTC. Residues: CASSPQGFASEQYF.

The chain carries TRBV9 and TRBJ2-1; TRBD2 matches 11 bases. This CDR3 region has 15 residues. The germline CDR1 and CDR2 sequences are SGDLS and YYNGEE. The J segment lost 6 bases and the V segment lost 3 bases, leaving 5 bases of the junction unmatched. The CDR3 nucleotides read TGTGCCAGCAGCGACACTAGCGGGAGTTTCAATGAGCAGTTCTTC. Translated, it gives CASSDTSGSFNEQFF.